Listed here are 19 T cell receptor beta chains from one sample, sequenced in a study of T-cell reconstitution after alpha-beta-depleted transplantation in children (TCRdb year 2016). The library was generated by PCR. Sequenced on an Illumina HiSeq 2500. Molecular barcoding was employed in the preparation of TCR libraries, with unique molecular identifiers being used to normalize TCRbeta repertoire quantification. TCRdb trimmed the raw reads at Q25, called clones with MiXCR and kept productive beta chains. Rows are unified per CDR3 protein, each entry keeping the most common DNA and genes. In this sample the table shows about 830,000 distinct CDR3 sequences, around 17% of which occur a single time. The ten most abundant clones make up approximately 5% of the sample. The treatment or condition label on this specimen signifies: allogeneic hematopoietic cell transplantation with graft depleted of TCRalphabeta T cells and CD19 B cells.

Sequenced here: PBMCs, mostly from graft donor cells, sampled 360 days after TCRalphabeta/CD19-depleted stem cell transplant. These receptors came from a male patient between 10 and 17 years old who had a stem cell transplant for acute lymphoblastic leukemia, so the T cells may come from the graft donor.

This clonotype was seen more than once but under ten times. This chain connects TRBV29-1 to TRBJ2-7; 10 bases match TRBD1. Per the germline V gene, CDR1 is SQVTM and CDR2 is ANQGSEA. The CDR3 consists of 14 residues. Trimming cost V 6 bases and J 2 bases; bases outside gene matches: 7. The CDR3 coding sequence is TGCAGCGTCGCAGGGACAGGGGAACCCTACGAGCAGTACTTC. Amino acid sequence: CSVAGTGEPYEQYF.

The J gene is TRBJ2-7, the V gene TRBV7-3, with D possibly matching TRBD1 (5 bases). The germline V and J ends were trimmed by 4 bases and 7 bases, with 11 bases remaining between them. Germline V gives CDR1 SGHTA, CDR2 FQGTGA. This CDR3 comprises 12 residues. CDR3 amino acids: CASSSRAGEQYF. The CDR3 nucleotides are TGTGCCAGCAGCTCTAGGGCAGGGGAGCAGTACTTC. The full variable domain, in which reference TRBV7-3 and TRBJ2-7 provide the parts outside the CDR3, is GAGVSQTPSNKVTEKGKYVELRCDPISGHTALYWYRQSLGQGPEFLIYFQGTGAADDSGLPNDRFFAVRPEGSVSTLKIQRTERGDSAVYLCASSSRAGEQYFGPGTRLTVT.

The CDR3 reads CASSSLGGLHYEQFF. The CDR3 DNA follows: TGTGCCAGCAGCTCTCTGGGAGGGCTTCATTATGAGCAGTTCTTC. V usage is TRBV11-2 and J usage is TRBJ2-1, with 7 nucleotides matching TRBD2. Germline CDR1 and CDR2: SGHAT and FQNNGV. Losses at the gene ends were 4 bases for V and 8 bases for J; bases not matched to a gene: 11. The CDR3 covers 15 residues.

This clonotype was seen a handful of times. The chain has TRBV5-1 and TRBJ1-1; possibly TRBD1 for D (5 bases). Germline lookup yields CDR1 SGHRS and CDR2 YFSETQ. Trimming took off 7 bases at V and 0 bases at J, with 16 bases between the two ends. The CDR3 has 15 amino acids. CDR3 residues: CASAARGRVNTEAFF. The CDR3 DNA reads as TGCGCCAGCGCAGCGCGGGGCAGAGTGAACACTGAAGCTTTCTTT.

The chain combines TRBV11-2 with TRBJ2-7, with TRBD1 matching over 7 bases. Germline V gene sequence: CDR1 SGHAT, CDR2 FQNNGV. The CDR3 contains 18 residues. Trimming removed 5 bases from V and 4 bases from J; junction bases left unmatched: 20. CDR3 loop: CASSPPVVTGEHYYEQYF. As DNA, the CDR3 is TGTGCCAGCAGCCCCCCCGTGGTTACAGGGGAACACTATTACGAGCAGTACTTC. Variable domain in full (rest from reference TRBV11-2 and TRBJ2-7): EAGVAQSPRYKIIEKRQSVAFWCNPISGHATLYWYQQILGQGPKLLIQFQNNGVVDDSQLPKDRFSAERLKGVDSTLKIQPAKLEDSAVYLCASSPPVVTGEHYYEQYFGPGTRLTVT.

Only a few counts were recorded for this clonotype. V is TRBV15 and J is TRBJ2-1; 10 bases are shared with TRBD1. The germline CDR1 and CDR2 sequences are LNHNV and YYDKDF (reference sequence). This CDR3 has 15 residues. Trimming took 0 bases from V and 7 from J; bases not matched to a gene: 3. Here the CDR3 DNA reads TGTGCCACCAGCAGAGATAGGGGACAGGGGAATGAGCAGTTCTTC. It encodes CATSRDRGQGNEQFF.

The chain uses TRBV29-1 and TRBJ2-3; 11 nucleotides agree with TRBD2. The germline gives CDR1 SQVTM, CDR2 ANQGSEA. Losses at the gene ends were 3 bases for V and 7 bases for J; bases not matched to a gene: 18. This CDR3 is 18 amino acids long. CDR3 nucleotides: TGCAGCGTTGACGGGTCGACTAGCGGGGAGGGGGCTATAAATACGCAGTATTTT. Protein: CSVDGSTSGEGAINTQYF.

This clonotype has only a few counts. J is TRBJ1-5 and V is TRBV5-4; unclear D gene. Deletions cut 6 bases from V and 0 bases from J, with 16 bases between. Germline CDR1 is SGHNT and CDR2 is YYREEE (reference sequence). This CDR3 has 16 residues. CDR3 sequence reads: CASIPTNSYSNQPQHF. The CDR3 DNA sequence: TGTGCCAGCATCCCCACGAACAGCTATAGCAATCAGCCCCAGCATTTT.

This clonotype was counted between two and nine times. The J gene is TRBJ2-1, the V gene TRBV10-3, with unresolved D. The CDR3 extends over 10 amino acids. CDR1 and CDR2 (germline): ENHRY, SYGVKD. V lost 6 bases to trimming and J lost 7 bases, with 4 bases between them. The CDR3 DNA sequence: TGTGCCATCAGACCGAATGAGCAGTTCTTC. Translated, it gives CAIRPNEQFF.

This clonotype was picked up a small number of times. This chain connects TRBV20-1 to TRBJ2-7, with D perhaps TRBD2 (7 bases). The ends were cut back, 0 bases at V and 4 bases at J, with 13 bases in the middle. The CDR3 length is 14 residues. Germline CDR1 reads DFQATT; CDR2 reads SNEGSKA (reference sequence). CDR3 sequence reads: CSARDWGRGYEQYF. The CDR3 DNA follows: TGCAGTGCTAGAGATTGGGGGAGGGGGTACGAGCAGTACTTC.

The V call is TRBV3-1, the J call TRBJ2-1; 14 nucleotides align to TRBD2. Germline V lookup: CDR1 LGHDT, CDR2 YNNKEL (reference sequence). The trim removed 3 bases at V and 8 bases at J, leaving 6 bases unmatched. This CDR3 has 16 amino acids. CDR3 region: CASSQGTSGSRDEQFF. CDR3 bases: TGTGCCAGCAGCCAGGGGACTAGCGGGAGTCGGGATGAGCAGTTCTTC.

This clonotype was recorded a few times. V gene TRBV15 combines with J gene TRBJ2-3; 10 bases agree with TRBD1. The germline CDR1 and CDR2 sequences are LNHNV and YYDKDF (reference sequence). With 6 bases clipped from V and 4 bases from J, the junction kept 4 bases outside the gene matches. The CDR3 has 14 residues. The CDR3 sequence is CATRRDRGPDTQYF. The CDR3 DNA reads TGTGCCACCAGACGGGACAGGGGCCCAGATACGCAGTATTTT.

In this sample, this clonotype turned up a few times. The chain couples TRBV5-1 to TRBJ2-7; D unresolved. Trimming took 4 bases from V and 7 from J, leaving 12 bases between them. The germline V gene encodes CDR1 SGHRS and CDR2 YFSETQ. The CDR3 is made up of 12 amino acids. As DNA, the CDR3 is TGCGCCAGCAGCCCGCCTTCCCAGGAGCAGTACTTC. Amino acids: CASSPPSQEQYF.

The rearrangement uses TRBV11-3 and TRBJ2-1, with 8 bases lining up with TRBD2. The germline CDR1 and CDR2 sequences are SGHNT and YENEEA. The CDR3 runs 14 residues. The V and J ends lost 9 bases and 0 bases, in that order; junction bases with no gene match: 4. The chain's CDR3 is CASSGNSSYNEQFF. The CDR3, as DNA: TGTGCCAGTAGCGGGAACAGCTCCTACAATGAGCAGTTCTTC.

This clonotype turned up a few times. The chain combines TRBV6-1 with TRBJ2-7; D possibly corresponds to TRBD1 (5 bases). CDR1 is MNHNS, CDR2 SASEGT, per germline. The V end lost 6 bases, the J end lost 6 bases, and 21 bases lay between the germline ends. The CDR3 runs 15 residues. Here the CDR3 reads CASRLQGSSGREQYF. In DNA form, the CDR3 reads TGTGCCAGCAGGCTTCAGGGTTCCTCCGGTCGCGAGCAGTACTTC.

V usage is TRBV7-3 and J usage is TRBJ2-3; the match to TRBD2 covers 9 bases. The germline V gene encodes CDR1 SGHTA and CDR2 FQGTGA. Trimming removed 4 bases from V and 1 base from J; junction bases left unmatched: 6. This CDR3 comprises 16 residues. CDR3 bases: TGTGCCAGCAGCTCGGGACTAGCTAGGGGCACAGATACGCAGTATTTT. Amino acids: CASSSGLARGTDTQYF.

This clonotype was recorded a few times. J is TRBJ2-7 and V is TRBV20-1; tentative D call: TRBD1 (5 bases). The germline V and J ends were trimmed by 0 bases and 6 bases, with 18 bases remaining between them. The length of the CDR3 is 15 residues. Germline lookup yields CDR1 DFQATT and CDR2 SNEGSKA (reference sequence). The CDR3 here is CSARDLARGSVEQYF. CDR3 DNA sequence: TGCAGTGCTAGAGATCTGGCTAGGGGATCTGTCGAGCAGTACTTC.

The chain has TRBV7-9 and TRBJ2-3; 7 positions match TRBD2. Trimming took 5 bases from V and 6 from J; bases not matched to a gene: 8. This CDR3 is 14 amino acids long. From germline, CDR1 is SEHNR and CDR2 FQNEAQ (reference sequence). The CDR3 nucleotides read TGTGCCAGCAGCAACCGACTAGCACCTGATACGCAGTATTTT. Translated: CASSNRLAPDTQYF.

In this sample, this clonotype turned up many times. CDR3 sequence (DNA): TGTGCCAGCAGCTCCCGACGACGTCGTGGCACCGGGGAGCTGTTTTTT. Translation: CASSSRRRRGTGELFF. The chain couples TRBV7-8 to TRBJ2-2; D call uncertain. V was clipped by 4 bases and J by 4 bases, with 16 bases between them. This CDR3 contains 16 residues. Germline lookup yields CDR1 SGHVS and CDR2 FQNEAQ.